The following is a TCR beta chain sequence with its context. How the authors handled the data: Filtering differed since immunoSEQ provided only junctions, with no quality scores. Clones were sequenced by immunoSEQ multiplex PCR, and TCRdb holds only the in-frame ones, with some missing. From that table come the V and J calls and clone size; the DNA was used to work out D and trimming. The data contain under 1 million clones, nearly 95% of them singletons. Naive CD8 cells were CD45RO-negative, positively selected for CCR7, excluding terminally differentiated effector memory CD45RA+ cells. The data were taken from a study of shared clonotypes between healthy human individuals. Trimming removed 4 bases at V and 0 bases at J, with 22 bases between. This CDR3 has 18 amino acids. From germline, CDR1 is SGHVS and CDR2 FNYEAQ.

The clonotype comes from a man aged 25 to 40 in good health. The sample was naive CD8+ T cells sorted from blood. This rearrangement joins TRBV7-6 to TRBJ2-7; possible D gene TRBD2, 6 bases. The CDR3 coding sequence is TGTGCCAGCAGCTCCTGGGACCCCGGAGCGGGTCGCTCCTACGAGCAGTACTTC. This gives the protein CASSSWDPGAGRSYEQYF.